This T cell receptor beta chain was identified during a study of post-analysis software for immune sequencing data. Findings and caveats of the study: Patients had higher frequencies than controls of roughly five TRBV segments, including TRBV5-6, TRBV5-1 and TRBV20-1. People with multiple sclerosis had a significantly lower normalized Chao1 diversity than controls did.

CDR3 length: 15 amino acids. The TCR beta cDNA libraries contained unique molecular identifiers. Input populations of about 0.95 to 11 million T cells gave rise to some 500,000 cDNA molecules. One entry per CDR3 protein results from TCRdb running MiXCR on the PCR reads. The repertoire holds 500,000 to 600,000 distinct CDR3 sequences, with 44% as singletons. About this clonotype: What it binds is unknown. One end of the junction fails to match germline, which may point to a read error.

The chain combines TRBV12-3 or TRBV12-4 with TRBJ1-2, with a weak D call TRBD1 (5 bases). The receptor comes from a girl under 18 with multiple sclerosis. The sequenced sample consisted of blood. The chain's CDR3 is CVSSPSGDSFYGYTF. CDR3 nucleotides: TGTGTCAGCAGTCCATCTGGGGACTCCTTCTATGGCTACACCTTC.